This TCR beta chain was identified during a study of shared clonotypes between healthy human individuals. TCRdb keeps only in-frame clones here, not all; method: immunoSEQ multiplex PCR. The sample includes about 2.1 million clones, 85% to 95% of them seen just once. From germline, CDR1 is SGHNT and CDR2 YYREEE (reference sequence). CDR3 length: 16 amino acids. Trimming took off 2 bases at V and 5 bases at J, with 19 bases between the two ends. It was CD45RO-negative cells, positively selected for CCR7, that made up naive CD8 cells, with terminally differentiated effector memory CD45RA+ cells excluded.

Source material: naive CD8+ T cells from PBMCs. The sequence was obtained from a man younger than 30 in good health. Some clones in this sample may be carry-over from other donors' samples. The genes are TRBV5-4 and TRBJ1-1; D gene uncertain. DNA for the CDR3: TGTGCCAGCAGCTTTAGGAGGGAGGTAACGGGGACTGAAGCTTTCTTT. Its protein product is CASSFRREVTGTEAFF.